Listed here is a single T cell receptor (beta chain). Its antigen remains undetermined. Base qualities are not provided; no much larger clone lies one nucleotide away. The sample comes from a study of cytomegalovirus exposure and HLA in healthy donors (dated by TCRdb to 2017 to 2019). As for the study more broadly: According to an earlier analysis of around 600 of the donors, some 180 million T cells yielded 120 million or so unique TCR beta sequences and less than 300 Gb of sequence data. Among the roughly 430 genotyped donors, around 79% belonged to the genetic ancestry cluster associated with self-reported Caucasian donors. High-throughput TCR immunosequencing, statistical association of individual TCRs with disease status, and machine learning were combined to predict cytomegalovirus infection status. A later analysis re-analyzed previously published TCR beta repertoires from hundreds of donors and added high-resolution HLA genotyping to study TCR occurrence patterns. Alongside the repertoire data, information on donor age, sex, ethnicity and CMV serostatus was compiled. Both class I and class II loci were covered by HLA typing, at four-digit resolution. The study used immunosequencing to profile the T cell repertoires of around 600 subjects and linked those repertoires to cytomegalovirus serostatus. Among roughly 370 genotyped donors of the cohort, an average of around 240,000 unique TCR beta nucleotide sequences were sequenced per donor, 15% to 20% of them non-productive. The number of typed donors differed by locus: roughly 629-640 for A, B, C, DRB1 and DQB1; approximately 530 for DQA1; approximately 600 for DPA1; and about 450 for DPB1. An early release covering approximately 600 HLA-typed donors comprised about 290 gigabases of sequencing data and 85 million to 100 million unique TCR sequences. In addition to the first cohort of approximately 650 subjects, a separate validation cohort of around 110 different subjects was used. The study was designed to test whether signatures of past pathogen exposure could be identified by cataloging public T cell receptors. A later genetic analysis used genome-wide SNP genotypes for 398 of the 666 donors, treating that subset as a discovery cohort. Because of strong linkage in the cohort, five DR-DQ haplotypes were treated as single units for association and clustering. In the later analysis, no new phenotypic data were used to find candidate immune exposures; instead, reliance was placed on TCR beta sequences and their occurrence across donors. An earlier analysis of fewer than 750 of the donors used high-throughput TCR beta sequencing to judge whether each TCR beta V gene segment behaved as functional or pseudogenic. All discovery cohort repertoires had been generated using a single sequencing platform. Overall study results and their limits: A further reported finding was that TCR beta sequences accurately predicted the HLA-A and HLA-B alleles for most subjects in the first cohort. A later analysis reported that several top co-occurrence clusters appeared linked to parvovirus B19, influenza, CMV and Epstein-Barr virus. The earlier analysis of 587 of the donors excluded roughly 16 rarely observed V segments, including chromosome 9 orphons, because counts were too low. In an earlier analysis of 587 of the donors, most TCR beta V segments were observed in productive rearrangements about 87% or about 30% of the time, broadly matching IMGT annotations. In both the original and validation cohorts, the classifier was reported to diagnose cytomegalovirus status with high specificity and sensitivity. Correlated functional status among segregating V segments might be attributable to linkage disequilibrium, but an unknown experimental factor could not be ruled out. In the study, some 160 TCR beta chains were listed as associated with cytomegalovirus. A few of the identified cytomegalovirus-associated TCR beta chains were confirmed in vitro to be specific for cytomegalovirus antigens. V-gene and J-gene trimming of TCR beta chains was associated with a missense DCLRE1C variant in a later genetic analysis, and the association was replicated in an independent cohort. HLA typing was unavailable for some donors at each locus, so association tests used only the typed subset. The presence/absence analyses assumed that sequencing depth was roughly uniform across donors, and that assumption may not be true. In a later analysis, some 18,000 TCR beta sequences were associated with specific HLA alleles at a false discovery rate of 0.05. When HLA alleles, especially DR and DQ, strongly co-occurred, TCR associations were difficult to assign to individual alleles. Some IMGT-functional V segments, including TRBV6-2 and TRBV6-3, could not be told apart with the 87-base-pair reads, so those segments were excluded. A later analysis found that HLA-associated TCR beta chains were more clonally expanded and had lower generation probabilities than equally common non-associated chains. Only TCR beta chains were sequenced in this cohort, and the absence of alpha or paired-chain data limited detectable features. A later analysis found that TCR association rates varied across HLA loci, with DRB1 alleles showing the most associated TCRs and HLA-C alleles the fewest. Immune exposure information for the cohort was limited to CMV serostatus. In a later analysis, most CMV-associated TCR beta chains were found to appear HLA-restricted, with HLA associations seemingly driven largely by CMV exposure. A cluster of highly shared sequence variants was judged likely to represent a technical artifact of the sequencing pipeline. It was suggested by the authors that the approach could potentially be generalized to other disease states and immunological phenotypes. In a later genetic analysis, fewer N-insertions in productive TCRs were reported among donors in an Asian-associated ancestry cluster than the roughly 710-donor mean. Most TCR sequences were seen in very few donors, while some public TCRs were found in many individuals.

The cohort was made up of 500 to 850 healthy bone marrow donors. Cohort members were all nominally healthy when sampled, although unrecorded immune exposures were likely present. The donor tested CMV seropositive, placing the donor among the 310 or so seropositive members of the cohort. A peripheral blood sample was provided by each donor, and peripheral blood mononuclear cells were used for TCR beta sequencing. The Qiagen DNeasy Blood Extraction Kit was used to extract genomic DNA from the blood cell samples. Receptor libraries were prepared by the immunoSEQ multiplex PCR assay. A mixture of 60 forward primers for TCR Vbeta segments and 13 reverse primers for TCR Jbeta segments was used in the multiplex PCR. The CDR3 region of rearranged TCR beta genes was amplified from genomic DNA by a multiplex PCR assay. On the Illumina HiSeq System, the amplified TCR beta libraries were sequenced as 87-base-pair reads. The authors' pipeline ran thus. A later analysis tallied 70 million to 100 million unique TCR beta chains across the 550 to 850 repertoires, and around 9.9 million of those chains were shared by two or more donors. Raw reads were error-corrected and collapsed into unique sequences by a nearest-neighbor algorithm in which closely related sequences were merged to remove PCR and sequencing errors. Alignment of CDR3 sequences to IMGT reference sequences was used to assign V, D and J gene segments. For a sequence to be retained, at least a six-nucleotide match to both a V gene segment and a J gene segment was required. Rearrangements were classified as productive when the CDR3 lacked stop codons and remained in frame with V and J, and all other rearrangements were classified as non-productive. Following IMGT convention, CDR3 was defined as the stretch from the second conserved V-encoded cysteine to the conserved J-encoded phenylalanine. In an earlier analysis of 587 of the donors, sequences lacking an unambiguous match to a single V gene segment were excluded. An earlier analysis of several hundred of the donors classified V segments as functional when productive rearrangements were above 56.7% and as segregating when the standard deviation between donors was above 5%. A statistical classification framework was developed to diagnose cytomegalovirus status using the catalog of TCR beta chain sequences. In a later analysis, TCR nucleotide sequences were compared against IMGT/GENE-DB human TR gene sequences so that V and J genes could be assigned. Using the TCRdist pipeline, a later analysis assigned CDR3 sequences along with most-parsimonious VDJ recombination scenarios. In a later analysis, every TCR beta chain was defined by the combination of its CDR3 amino acid sequence and its V-gene family, and reads without a unique V-gene family were dropped. A later analysis removed 500 to 600 highly shared, low-generation-probability nucleotide sequences to deal with suspected cross-contamination and a sequencing artifact. In a later analysis, a clonal expansion index was calculated for each public chain from normalized within-repertoire ranks of inferred template counts. Generation probabilities in a later analysis came from a VDJ recombination model fitted to out-of-frame rearrangements, and those results were checked against IGoR. Hypergeometric tests were used in a later analysis to score TCR-TCR, TCR-HLA and TCR-CMV co-occurrence, with a repertoire-size bias correction applied to the TCR pairs. False discovery rates were estimated in a later analysis by permuting HLA or CMV assignments 20 times. A later analysis grouped co-occurring TCRs with DBSCAN, adding TCRdist sequence similarity when clustering within HLA-allele-positive subsets. Repertoires with fewer than 30,000 or more than 120,000 public chains were left out of co-occurrence clustering, as were a handful of repertoires with anomalous nucleotide sharing. Not all clones reach the TCRdb copy of this immuneACCESS table, which keeps in-frame sequences only. Checked studies attribute under half of the gap to unresolved V genes and leave the rest unexplained. From that table come the V and J calls and clone size; the DNA was used to work out D and trimming. Here the sample has under 200,000 clones; 60% to 85% occur a single time. 2.5% to 3.5% of the sample rests with the top ten.

Based on the germline V gene (reference sequence), the CDR1 and CDR2 sequences are LNHDA and SQIVND. Its CDR3 holds 14 amino acids, cysteine through phenylalanine. The sequence is cut down to CDR3 DNA, 42 bases in frame from base 1. Deletion took 8 bases off V and 1 base off J, with a span of 14 bases between the germline ends. The rearranged segments are TRBV19 and TRBJ1-1; no confident D gene assignment can be made. Sequencing was carried out using PBMCs. The TCR comes from a woman aged 45-65 years in good health and CMV-seropositive. The CDR3 amino acid sequence is: CASAPHEQNTEAFF. DNA sequence: TGTGCCAGTGCGCCCCACGAGCAGAACACTGAAGCTTTCTTT.